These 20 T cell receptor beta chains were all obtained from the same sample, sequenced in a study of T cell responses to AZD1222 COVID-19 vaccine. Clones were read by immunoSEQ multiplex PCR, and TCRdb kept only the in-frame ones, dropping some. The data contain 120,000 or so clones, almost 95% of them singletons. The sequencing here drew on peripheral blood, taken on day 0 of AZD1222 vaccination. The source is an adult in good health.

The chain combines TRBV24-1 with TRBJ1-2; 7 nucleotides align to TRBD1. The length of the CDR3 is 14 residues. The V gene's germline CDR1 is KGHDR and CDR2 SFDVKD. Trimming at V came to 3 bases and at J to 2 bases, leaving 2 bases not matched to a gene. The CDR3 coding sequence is TGTGCCACCAGTGATAGGGGACAGAACTATGGCTACACCTTC. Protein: CATSDRGQNYGYTF.

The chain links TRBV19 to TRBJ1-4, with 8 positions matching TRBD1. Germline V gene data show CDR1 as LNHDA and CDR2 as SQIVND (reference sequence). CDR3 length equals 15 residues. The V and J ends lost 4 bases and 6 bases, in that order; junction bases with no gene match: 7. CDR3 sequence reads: CASSRETGVYEKLFF. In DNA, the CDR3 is TGTGCCAGTAGTAGGGAGACAGGGGTCTATGAAAAACTGTTTTTT.

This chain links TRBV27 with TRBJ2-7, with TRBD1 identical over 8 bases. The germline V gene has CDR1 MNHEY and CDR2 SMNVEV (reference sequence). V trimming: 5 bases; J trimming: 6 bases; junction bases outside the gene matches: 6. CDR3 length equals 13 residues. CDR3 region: CASSTHGQGEQYV. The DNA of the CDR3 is TGTGCCAGCAGTACCCACGGACAGGGCGAGCAGTACGTC.

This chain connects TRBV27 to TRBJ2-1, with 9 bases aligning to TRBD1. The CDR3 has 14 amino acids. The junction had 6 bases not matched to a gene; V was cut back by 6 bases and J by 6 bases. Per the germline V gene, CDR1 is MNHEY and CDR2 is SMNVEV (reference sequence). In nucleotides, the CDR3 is TGTGCCAGCAGGGGGACAGGGATCATCAATGAGCAGTTCTTC. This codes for CASRGTGIINEQFF.

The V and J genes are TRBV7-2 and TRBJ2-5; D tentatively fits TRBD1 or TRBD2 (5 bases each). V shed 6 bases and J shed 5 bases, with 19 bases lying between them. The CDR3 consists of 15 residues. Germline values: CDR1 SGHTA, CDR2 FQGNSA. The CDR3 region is CASRKWGGLGETQYF. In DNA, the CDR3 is TGTGCCAGCAGAAAATGGGGCGGGCTAGGGGAGACCCAGTACTTC.

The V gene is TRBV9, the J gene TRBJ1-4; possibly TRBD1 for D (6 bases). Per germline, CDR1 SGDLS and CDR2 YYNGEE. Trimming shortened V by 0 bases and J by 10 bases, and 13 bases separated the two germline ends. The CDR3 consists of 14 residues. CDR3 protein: CASSVGGAEGKLFF. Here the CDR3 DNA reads TGTGCCAGCAGCGTAGGGGGGGCAGAAGGAAAACTGTTTTTT.

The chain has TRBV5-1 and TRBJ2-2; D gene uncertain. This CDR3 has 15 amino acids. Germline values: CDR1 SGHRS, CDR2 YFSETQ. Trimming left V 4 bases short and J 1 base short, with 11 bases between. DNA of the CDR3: TGCGCCAGCAGCCTTCTGATCGAGAACACCGGGGAGCTGTTTTTT. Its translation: CASSLLIENTGELFF.

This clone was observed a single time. The CDR3, as DNA: TGTGCCAGCTCCTTCAGGGACCCTTCGTGGGGTGAAAAACTGTTTTTT. Its translation: CASSFRDPSWGEKLFF. The chain joins TRBV18 to TRBJ1-4, with a possible D match to TRBD1 (5 bases). Looked up from germline, CDR1 is KGHSH and CDR2 is LQKENI. Trimming stripped 6 bases from V and 7 bases from J, with 21 bases between. This CDR3 has 16 amino acids.

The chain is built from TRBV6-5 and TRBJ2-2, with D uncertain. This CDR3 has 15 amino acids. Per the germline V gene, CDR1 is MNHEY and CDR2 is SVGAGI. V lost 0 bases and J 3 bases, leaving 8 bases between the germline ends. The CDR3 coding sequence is TGTGCCAGCAGTTACTCGAGTTCCTACACCGGGGAGCTGTTTTTT. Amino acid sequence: CASSYSSSYTGELFF.

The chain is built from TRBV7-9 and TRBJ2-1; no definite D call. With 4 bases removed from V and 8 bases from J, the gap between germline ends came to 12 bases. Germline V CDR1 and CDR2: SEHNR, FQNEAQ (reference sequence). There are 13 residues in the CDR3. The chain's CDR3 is CASSWPGRDEQFF. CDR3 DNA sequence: TGTGCCAGCAGCTGGCCGGGTAGGGATGAGCAGTTCTTC.

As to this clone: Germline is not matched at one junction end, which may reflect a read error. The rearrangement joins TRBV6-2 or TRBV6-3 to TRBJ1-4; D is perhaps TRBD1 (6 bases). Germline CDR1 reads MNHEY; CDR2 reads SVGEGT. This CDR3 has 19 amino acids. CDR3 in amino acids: CAGSYSIRGAESTNEKLFF. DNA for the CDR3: TGTGCCGGCAGTTACTCGATCAGGGGCGCCGAGTCAACTAATGAAAAACTGTTTTTT.

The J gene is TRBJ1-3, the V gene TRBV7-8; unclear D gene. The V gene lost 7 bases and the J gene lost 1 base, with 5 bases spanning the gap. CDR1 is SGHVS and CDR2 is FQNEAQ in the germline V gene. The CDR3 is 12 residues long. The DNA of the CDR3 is TGTGCCAGCACCCTATCTGGAAACACCATATATTTT. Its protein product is CASTLSGNTIYF.

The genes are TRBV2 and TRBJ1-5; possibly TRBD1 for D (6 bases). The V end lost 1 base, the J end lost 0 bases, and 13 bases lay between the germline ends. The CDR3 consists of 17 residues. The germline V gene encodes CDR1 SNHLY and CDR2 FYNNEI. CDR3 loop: CASSEGGQSNSNQPQHF. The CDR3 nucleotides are TGTGCCAGCAGTGAAGGGGGGCAGTCAAATAGCAATCAGCCCCAGCATTTT.

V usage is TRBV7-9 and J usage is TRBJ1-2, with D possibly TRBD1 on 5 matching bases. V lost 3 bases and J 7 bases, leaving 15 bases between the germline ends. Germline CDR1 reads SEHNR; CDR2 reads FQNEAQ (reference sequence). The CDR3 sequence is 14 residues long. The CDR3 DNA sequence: TGTGCCAGCAGCTTCCGCCGAACAGGTGGTGGCTACACCTTC. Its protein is CASSFRRTGGGYTF.

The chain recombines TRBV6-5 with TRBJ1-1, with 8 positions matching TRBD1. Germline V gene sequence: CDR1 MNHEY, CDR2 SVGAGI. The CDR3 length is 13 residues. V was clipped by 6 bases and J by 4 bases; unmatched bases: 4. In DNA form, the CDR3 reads TGTGCCAGCAGAGACACAGGGGGCACTGAAGCTTTCTTT. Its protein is CASRDTGGTEAFF.

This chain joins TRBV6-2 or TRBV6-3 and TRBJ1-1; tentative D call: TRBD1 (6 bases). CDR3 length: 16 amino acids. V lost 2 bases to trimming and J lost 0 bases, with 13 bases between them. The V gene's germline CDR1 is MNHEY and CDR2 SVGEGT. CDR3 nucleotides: TGTGCCAGCAGTTACGGGGGGCTCTACTTGAACACTGAAGCTTTCTTT. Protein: CASSYGGLYLNTEAFF.

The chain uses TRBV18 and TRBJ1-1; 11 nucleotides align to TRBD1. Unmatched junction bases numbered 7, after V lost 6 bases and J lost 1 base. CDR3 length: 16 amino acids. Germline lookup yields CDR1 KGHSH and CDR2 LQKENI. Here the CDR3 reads CASSQDRGHGNTEAFF. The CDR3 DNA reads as TGTGCCAGCTCGCAGGACAGGGGGCATGGGAACACTGAAGCTTTCTTT.

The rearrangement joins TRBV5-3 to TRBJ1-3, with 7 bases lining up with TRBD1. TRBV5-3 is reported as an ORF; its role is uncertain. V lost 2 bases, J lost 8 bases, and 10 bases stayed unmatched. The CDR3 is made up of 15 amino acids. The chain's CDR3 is CARSFLYRGTHTIYF. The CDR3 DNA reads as TGTGCCAGAAGCTTCTTATACAGGGGAACGCACACCATATATTTT.

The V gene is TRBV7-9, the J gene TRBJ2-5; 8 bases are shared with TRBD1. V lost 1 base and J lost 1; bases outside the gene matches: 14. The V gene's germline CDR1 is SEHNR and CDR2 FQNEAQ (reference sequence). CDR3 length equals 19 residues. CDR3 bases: TGTGCCAGCAGCTTAGGCCTTACCCACAGGGGGACCCCCCAAGAGACCCAGTACTTC. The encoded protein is CASSLGLTHRGTPQETQYF.

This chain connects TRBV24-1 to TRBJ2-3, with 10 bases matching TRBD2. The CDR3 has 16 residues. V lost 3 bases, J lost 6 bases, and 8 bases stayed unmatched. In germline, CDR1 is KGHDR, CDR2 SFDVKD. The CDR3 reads CATSDVSGGSMDTQYF. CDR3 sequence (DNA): TGTGCCACCAGTGATGTTAGCGGGGGGTCCATGGATACGCAGTATTTT.